The clone carrying this T cell receptor (beta chain) was counted between two and nine times. This record belongs to a study of beta chain features in type 1 diabetes. Study at large: Patients did not differ from healthy donors in age, gender or cell yield.

Sorting based on CD45RO/CCR7/CD25/CD127/CD95/CD27 separated CD4+ naive, central memory, regulatory and stem cell-like memory cells. Trimming pared 8 bases from V and 0 bases from J, leaving 11 bases between. CDR1 and CDR2 (germline): SNHLY, FYNNEI. This CDR3 comprises 14 residues. Investigators reverse transcribed all isolated RNA, so they sequenced expressed TCRB transcripts. The table came from immunoSEQ multiplex PCR; TCRdb's copy has only in-frame clones and leaves some out. The data hold around 500,000 clones, with more than 9.5% observed a single time. The rearrangement joins TRBV2 to TRBJ2-4; a possible D gene is TRBD1 (6 bases). Input material: naive CD4+ T cells from blood. This receptor was identified in a woman aged 18 to 35 in good health. In nucleotides, the CDR3 is TGTGCCAGCGGCAAGGGGGTAGCCAAAAACATTCAGTACTTC. This sequence encodes CASGKGVAKNIQYF.